A selection of T cell receptor beta chains follows, all from one sample in a study of PD-1 blockade in classical Hodgkin lymphoma. Produced via immunoSEQ multiplex PCR; TCRdb's table is partial and in-frame only. The table shows some 21,000 clones, with about 83% occurring only once. Material for sequencing was CD8+ T cells from blood. These receptors were obtained from a human donor with classical Hodgkin lymphoma. Each CDR3 is given with its conserved first and last residue. A D gene is named only where the DNA matches it firmly. Not every row has a clone size; where given, it reads once, few, many or a size class.

J gene	V gene	D gene	clone size	CDR3 protein	CDR3 DNA
TRBJ1-6	TRBV27	NA	NA	CASSFSQLNSPLHF	TGTGCCAGCAGTTTTTCGCAATTGAATTCACCCCTCCACTTT
TRBJ2-1	TRBV27	NA	NA	CASSLAGSYNEQFF	TGTGCCAGCAGTTTGGCGGGGTCCTACAATGAGCAGTTCTTC
TRBJ2-7	TRBV4-1	NA	NA	CASSQGYSYEQYF	TGCGCCAGCAGCCAGGGATACTCCTACGAGCAGTACTTC
TRBJ2-1	TRBV27	NA	NA	CASSRRGYSSYNEQFF	TGTGCCAGCAGTCGTCGCGGTTATAGCTCCTACAATGAGCAGTTCTTC
TRBJ2-3	TRBV9	NA	NA	CASSGQRGGGDTQYF	TGTGCCAGCAGCGGCCAGCGGGGAGGGGGAGATACGCAGTATTTT
TRBJ1-5	TRBV28	NA	few	CASSSPSGRGQPQHF	TGTGCCAGCAGTTCCCCTTCGGGCAGGGGTCAGCCCCAGCATTTT
TRBJ2-7	TRBV30	NA	once	CAWSGGRGPRGEQYF	TGTGCCTGGAGTGGGGGGAGGGGGCCCCGGGGAGAGCAGTACTTC
TRBJ2-7	TRBV6-5	NA	NA	CATRRGARDEQYF	TGTGCCACTCGACGAGGGGCTCGGGACGAGCAGTACTTC
TRBJ1-5	TRBV7-9	TRBD1	NA	CASTRLGQGDQPQHF	TGTGCCAGCACCCGCCTGGGACAGGGGGATCAGCCCCAGCATTTT
TRBJ1-2	TRBV14	NA	NA	CASSHTRTLYGYTF	TGTGCCAGCAGCCATACCAGGACTTTATATGGCTACACCTTC
TRBJ2-1	TRBV4-1	TRBD2	NA	CASSTTSGGFNEQFF	TGCGCCAGCAGCACCACTAGCGGGGGGTTCAATGAGCAGTTCTTC
TRBJ2-3	TRBV27	NA	NA	CASSFLGTGRTSTDTQYF	TGTGCCAGCAGTTTCCTGGGAACTGGCAGGACTAGCACAGATACGCAGTATTTT
TRBJ2-2	TRBV4-1	NA	few	CASSRERGARVGLFF	TGCGCCAGCAGCCGTGAACGGGGGGCGCGGGTGGGGCTGTTTTTT
TRBJ1-5	TRBV21-1	NA	NA	CASRPGDRTENQPQHF	TGTGCCAGCAGACCCGGGGACAGGACGGAAAATCAGCCCCAGCATTTT
TRBJ2-3	TRBV28	TRBD2	NA	CASSFSGRRTDTQYF	TGTGCCAGCAGTTTTAGCGGGAGGCGCACAGATACGCAGTATTTT
TRBJ2-5	TRBV30	NA	NA	CAWSVSGLWETQYF	TGTGCCTGGAGTGTCTCGGGATTATGGGAGACCCAGTACTTC
TRBJ1-2	TRBV13	TRBD1	NA	CASSLGDSTNYGYTF	TGTGCCAGCAGCTTGGGGGACAGCACTAACTATGGCTACACCTTC
TRBJ2-7	TRBV7-2	TRBD1	NA	CASSLPTGDVHEQYF	TGTGCCAGCAGCTTACCCACAGGGGACGTCCACGAGCAGTACTTC
TRBJ2-5	TRBV7-2	NA	NA	CASSIRETQYF	TGTGCCAGCAGCATTCGAGAGACCCAGTACTTC
TRBJ2-4	TRBV29-1	NA	few	CSAGGLAKNIQYF	TGCAGCGCCGGGGGACTAGCCAAAAACATTCAGTACTTC
TRBJ1-6	TRBV4-1	NA	few	CASSRGGGALSPLHF	TGCGCCAGCAGCCGAGGCGGAGGGGCGCTTTCACCCCTCCACTTT
TRBJ1-1	TRBV19	NA	medium-sized	CASSMYGRGGTEAFF	TGTGCCAGTAGTATGTACGGCAGGGGTGGAACTGAAGCTTTCTTT
TRBJ2-5	TRBV11-2	TRBD1	NA	CASSWDRGPETQYF	TGTGCCAGCAGCTGGGACAGGGGACCCGAGACCCAGTACTTC
TRBJ2-1	TRBV9	TRBD2	NA	CASSGRLAGGYNEQFF	TGTGCCAGCAGCGGTCGACTAGCGGGAGGCTACAATGAGCAGTTCTTC
TRBJ2-7	TRBV5-1	TRBD1	NA	CASSLGPGGDLTYEQYF	TGCGCCAGCAGCTTGGGCCCAGGGGGTGACCTCACCTACGAGCAGTACTTC
TRBJ1-6	TRBV18	TRBD1	NA	CASSPPGTGSSPLHF	TGTGCCAGCTCACCACCGGGGACAGGTTCTTCACCCCTCCACTTT
TRBJ2-1	TRBV7-6	NA	once	CASSFSPNNEQFF	TGTGCCAGCAGCTTTTCCCCGAACAATGAGCAGTTCTTC
TRBJ2-5	TRBV30	NA	NA	CACAGGGVETQYF	TGTGCCTGTGCAGGGGGGGGCGTCGAGACCCAGTACTTC
TRBJ1-1	TRBV13	NA	medium-sized	CASSLVMNTEAFF	TGTGCCAGCAGCTTAGTGATGAACACTGAAGCTTTCTTT
TRBJ1-1	TRBV7-8	NA	NA	CASSYQTLSGAFF	TGTGCCAGCAGCTACCAGACCCTCTCAGGGGCTTTCTTT
TRBJ1-1	TRBV10-1	NA	NA	CASPGTMVYTEAFF	TGCGCCAGTCCCGGGACCATGGTTTATACTGAAGCTTTCTTT
TRBJ2-1	TRBV7-6	TRBD2	NA	CASSLPIAGGTDEQFF	TGTGCCAGCAGCTTACCAATAGCGGGAGGGACGGATGAGCAGTTCTTC
TRBJ1-2	TRBV2	TRBD1	NA	CASSSTGGTEATDYGYTF	TGTGCCAGCAGTTCGACCGGCGGGACAGAGGCTACGGACTATGGCTACACCTTC
TRBJ1-2	TRBV27	NA	NA	CASSITPFRSNYGYTF	TGTGCCAGCAGTATAACCCCCTTTCGCTCTAACTATGGCTACACCTTC
TRBJ1-4	TRBV13	NA	once	CASSAIPGSSNEKLFF	TGTGCCAGCAGCGCCATCCCCGGTTCATCTAATGAAAAACTGTTTTTT
TRBJ1-2	TRBV7-9	NA	NA	CASSPTGNYGYTF	TGTGCCAGCAGCCCCACAGGGAACTATGGCTACACCTTC
TRBJ2-7	TRBV30	TRBD2	NA	CAWKASGNYYEQYF	TGTGCCTGGAAGGCTAGCGGGAATTACTACGAGCAGTACTTC
TRBJ2-3	TRBV5-1	NA	NA	CASSSISTDTQYF	TGCGCCAGCAGCTCGATTAGCACAGATACGCAGTATTTT
TRBJ1-1	TRBV29-1	NA	NA	CSVEPFTFF	TGCAGCGTTGAGCCCTTTACTTTCTTT
TRBJ2-7	TRBV7-9	NA	NA	CASSLNSYEQYF	TGTGCCAGCAGCTTAAATTCCTACGAGCAGTACTTC
TRBJ2-7	TRBV5-4	NA	NA	CASSIGPFEQYF	TGTGCCAGCAGCATAGGACCGTTCGAGCAGTACTTC
TRBJ1-2	TRBV14	NA	NA	CASSPGISYGYTF	TGTGCCAGCAGCCCGGGGATCTCATATGGCTACACCTTC
TRBJ2-1	TRBV7-7	TRBD2	once	CASSLMPAGVGEQFF	TGTGCCAGCAGCTTAATGCCAGCGGGAGTTGGTGAGCAGTTCTTC
TRBJ2-1	TRBV2	NA	few	CASREYNEQFF	TGTGCCAGCAGGGAATACAATGAGCAGTTCTTC
TRBJ2-7	TRBV28	NA	NA	CASKGRSIEQYF	TGTGCCAGCAAGGGACGGTCGATCGAGCAGTACTTC
TRBJ2-7	TRBV4-1	NA	NA	CASSQDHGEQYF	TGCGCCAGCAGCCAAGATCATGGGGAGCAGTACTTC
TRBJ1-1	TRBV6-1	NA	NA	CASSVGGDTEAFF	TGTGCCAGCAGTGTGGGGGGCGACACTGAAGCTTTCTTT
TRBJ2-3	TRBV6-1	TRBD2	once	CASSEFTTGTRRDTQYF	TGTGCCAGCAGTGAATTTACTACCGGGACTAGGAGGGATACGCAGTATTTT
TRBJ2-1	TRBV30	TRBD2	NA	CAWTPSGRGNEQFF	TGTGCCTGGACCCCTAGCGGGAGGGGGAATGAGCAGTTCTTC
TRBJ1-4	TRBV4-1	NA	few	CASSQATATNEKLFF	TGCGCCAGCAGCCAAGCAACTGCAACTAATGAAAAACTGTTTTTT
TRBJ2-7	TRBV13	NA	NA	CASSFTRGHEQYF	TGTGCCAGCAGCTTTACCAGGGGACACGAGCAGTACTTC